This T cell receptor (beta chain) emerged from a study of identical twins. TCRdb called the 5' RACE reads again in MiXCR, with one record for every CDR3 protein. Of some 250,000 distinct CDR3 sequences listed, about an eighth are singletons. Trimming shortened V by 5 bases and J by 7 bases, and 9 bases separated the two germline ends. Germline CDR1 and CDR2: MNHEY and SVGEGT. This CDR3 has 12 amino acids. In its sample, this clonotype was seen a few times. Antigen: not known. Study results and limitations: Low generation probability was overrepresented in out-of-frame alpha sequences shared by twins. Cord blood beta clonotypes that were abundant carried fewer insertions, and memory repertoires showed no such trend.

The same specimen was also included in a second study, on yellow fever vaccine responses in identical twins.

The receptor was isolated from a woman under 30 in good health. The chain couples TRBV6-2 or TRBV6-3 to TRBJ1-5; D uncertain. Material for sequencing was memory (CD45RO+) T cells sorted from blood. The CDR3 nucleotides are TGTGCCAGCAGTCTGCGGTTCCAGCCCCAGCATTTT. Translation gives CASSLRFQPQHF.